This paragraph covers one T cell receptor (beta chain) sequence. The entry originates in a study of blood T cell repertoires in COVID-19. Trimming removed 4 bases at V and 8 bases at J, with 24 bases between. There are 18 residues in the CDR3. Germline V gene sequence: CDR1 LNHDA, CDR2 SQIVND (reference sequence). Method: immunoSEQ multiplex PCR; TCRdb's copy keeps in-frame clones and lacks some. The data show over 85,000 clones, with around 90% seen just once and 1.5% to 2% held by the top ten. Sample: peripheral blood. The sequence derives from a woman in her forties or fifties with COVID-19, enrolled during active disease. This chain uses TRBV19 with TRBJ1-6; D not certain. Written as DNA, the CDR3 is TGTGCCAGTAGTAATACTGCGTATTCGGAGCTGGATGATTCACCCCTCCACTTT. Encoded protein: CASSNTAYSELDDSPLHF. The full variable domain, its missing parts supplied by reference TRBV19 and TRBJ1-6, is DGGITQSPKYLFRKEGQNVTLSCEQNLNHDAMYWYRQDPGQGLRLIYYSQIVNDFQKGDIAEGYSVSREKKESFPLTVTSAQKNPTAFYLCASSNTAYSELDDSPLHFGNGTRLTVT.